A selection of T cell receptor beta chains follows, all from one sample in a study of beta chain features in type 1 diabetes. Method: immunoSEQ multiplex PCR; TCRdb's copy keeps in-frame clones and lacks some. The data contain 130,000 or so clones, 9.5% to 10% of them singletons. Sequenced input: central memory CD4+ T cells from blood. The receptors come from a woman aged 40 to 49 in good health. Both conserved end residues are part of each CDR3. D genes are given only for firm matches. Some rows mark clone size as missing; the rest say once, few, many or name a class of expanded clone.

clone size | D gene | J gene | V gene | CDR3 protein | CDR3 DNA
few | - | TRBJ2-3 | TRBV6-5 | CASRGRDTQYF | TGTGCCAGCAGGGGGCGGGATACGCAGTATTTT
many | - | TRBJ1-5 | TRBV28 | CASSLGTGMNNQPQHF | TGTGCCAGCAGTCTGGGAACAGGGATGAACAATCAGCCCCAGCATTTT
few | - | TRBJ2-3 | TRBV18 | CASTRGTDTQYF | TGTGCCAGTACGAGGGGCACAGATACGCAGTATTTT
- | TRBD1 | TRBJ1-2 | TRBV29-1 | CSVGEAWAGGYGYTF | TGCAGCGTTGGAGAGGCCTGGGCAGGGGGCTATGGCTACACCTTC
- | TRBD1 | TRBJ2-5 | TRBV5-6 | CASSAGQGIVQETQYF | TGTGCCAGCAGCGCCGGACAGGGAATCGTTCAAGAGACCCAGTACTTC
few | - | TRBJ2-2 | TRBV5-4 | CASSFRGGGELFF | TGTGCCAGCAGCTTCCGGGGAGGCGGGGAGCTGTTTTTT
- | TRBD2 | TRBJ2-3 | TRBV2 | CASSSDPFWAGGTDTQYF | TGTGCCAGCAGTTCCGACCCTTTTTGGGCGGGGGGCACAGATACGCAGTATTTT
few | TRBD1 | TRBJ1-5 | TRBV12-5 | CASALDRGSGQPQHF | TGTGCTAGTGCCCTCGACAGGGGGTCCGGTCAGCCCCAGCATTTT
- | TRBD2 | TRBJ2-1 | TRBV2 | CASSELAGGPNEQFF | TGTGCCAGCAGTGAATTAGCGGGGGGGCCCAATGAGCAGTTCTTC
- | TRBD1 | TRBJ1-1 | TRBV6-5 | CASTPPGQRSTEAFF | TGTGCCAGCACCCCACCGGGACAGAGGAGCACTGAAGCTTTCTTT
- | - | TRBJ1-5 | TRBV11-3 | CASSLSQGLNQPQHF | TGTGCCAGCAGCCTATCCCAGGGTCTCAATCAGCCCCAGCATTTT
- | TRBD2 | TRBJ2-7 | TRBV11-2 | CASSLDSAGTYEQYF | TGTGCCAGCAGCTTAGACTCAGCGGGGACCTACGAGCAGTACTTC
- | TRBD2 | TRBJ2-2 | TRBV7-6 | CASSLTLAGGLEHGELFF | TGTGCCAGCAGCTTAACCCTAGCGGGGGGCCTTGAGCACGGGGAGCTGTTTTTT
- | - | TRBJ1-6 | TRBV6-1 | CASRRGEVYAPLHF | TGTGCCAGCAGGCGAGGGGAGGTGTACGCACCCCTCCACTTT
- | - | TRBJ1-2 | TRBV19 | CASCRQGLNYGYTF | TGTGCCAGTTGTAGGCAGGGCCTCAACTATGGCTACACCTTC
few | TRBD1 | TRBJ2-5 | TRBV5-8 | CASSLEIRGHRETQYF | TGTGCCAGCAGCTTGGAGATCAGGGGGCACAGGGAGACCCAGTACTTC
many | - | TRBJ1-1 | TRBV29-1 | CSARQTNTEAFF | TGCAGCGCGAGACAGACGAACACTGAAGCTTTCTTT
few | TRBD1 | TRBJ1-2 | TRBV2 | CASSDAGGSGNYGYTF | TGTGCCAGCAGTGACGCAGGGGGCTCCGGGAACTATGGCTACACCTTC
- | TRBD2 | TRBJ2-2 | TRBV5-4 | CASSLGGGAAGELFF | TGTGCCAGCAGCTTGGGCGGGGGGGCGGCCGGGGAGCTGTTTTTT
few | TRBD2 | TRBJ2-7 | TRBV6-5 | CASSSFEAGQLYEQYF | TGTGCCAGCAGTTCCTTCGAAGCGGGGCAACTCTACGAGCAGTACTTC
- | - | TRBJ2-7 | TRBV7-9 | CASSPGPEQYF | TGTGCCAGCAGCCCAGGCCCCGAGCAGTACTTC
- | TRBD1 | TRBJ1-6 | TRBV29-1 | CSVGDRVNSPLHF | TGCAGCGTAGGGGACAGGGTTAATTCACCCCTCCACTTT
few | - | TRBJ2-2 | TRBV6-6 | CASTIMGGGELFF | TGTGCCAGCACCATCATGGGGGGCGGGGAGCTGTTTTTT
- | - | TRBJ1-1 | TRBV5-1 | CASSVFETRGEAFF | TGCGCCAGCAGTGTGTTTGAGACTCGGGGTGAAGCTTTCTTT
few | TRBD1 | TRBJ2-3 | TRBV18 | CASSPTGTADTQYF | TGTGCCAGCTCACCCACTGGGACAGCAGATACGCAGTATTTT
- | TRBD1 | TRBJ1-2 | TRBV4-2 | CASSRQGGNDPLNYGYTF | TGTGCCAGCAGCCGACAGGGGGGCAACGATCCCTTAAACTATGGCTACACCTTC
few | - | TRBJ1-5 | TRBV15 | CLPPRAYPSNQPQHF | TGCCTACCGCCGCGGGCATACCCTAGCAATCAGCCCCAGCATTTT
few | - | TRBJ1-3 | TRBV6-5 | CASSYRTGSSGNTIYF | TGTGCCAGCAGTTACAGAACCGGGAGCTCTGGAAACACCATATATTTT
- | - | TRBJ2-5 | TRBV29-1 | CSVVPGIQETQYF | TGCAGCGTTGTCCCCGGGATCCAAGAGACCCAGTACTTC
- | TRBD2 | TRBJ2-5 | TRBV2 | CASSGTSGDQETQYF | TGTGCCAGCAGCGGGACTAGCGGGGATCAAGAGACCCAGTACTTC
few | TRBD1 | TRBJ1-5 | TRBV7-8 | CASSSQGIGNQPQHF | TGTGCCAGCAGCTCACAGGGGATCGGCAATCAGCCCCAGCATTTT
many | TRBD2 | TRBJ2-3 | TRBV5-1 | CASNARSGASTDTQYF | TGCGCCAGCAACGCTCGGAGCGGGGCTTCCACAGATACGCAGTATTTT
few | TRBD2 | TRBJ2-7 | TRBV5-1 | CASSVKTSGGANPVEQYF | TGCGCCAGCAGCGTCAAGACTAGCGGGGGGGCAAATCCGGTCGAGCAGTACTTC
- | TRBD1 | TRBJ1-1 | TRBV18 | CASSSRQGARTEAFF | TGTGCCAGCTCAAGCAGACAGGGGGCGAGGACTGAAGCTTTCTTT
- | TRBD2 | TRBJ2-3 | TRBV9 | CASSVRGGASGGVRADTQYF | TGTGCCAGCAGCGTAAGGGGTGGGGCTAGCGGGGGTGTTAGGGCAGATACGCAGTATTTT
- | TRBD2 | TRBJ2-7 | TRBV29-1 | CSVAVFAGGSYEQYF | TGCAGCGTTGCGGTCTTTGCGGGGGGCTCCTACGAGCAGTACTTC
- | TRBD1 | TRBJ1-2 | TRBV5-6 | CASSRNPGQPNYGYTF | TGTGCCAGCAGCCGAAACCCGGGACAGCCTAACTATGGCTACACCTTC